This T cell receptor (beta chain) derives from a study of response to subunit inactivated influenza vaccine. A single record per CDR3 protein comes from TCRdb applying MiXCR to the RT-PCR reads. The repertoire consists of 500,000 to 600,000 distinct CDR3 sequences, with about 11% occurring once and the leading ten covering roughly 11%. The CDR3 contains 14 residues. Trimming removed 4 bases from V and 3 bases from J, with 12 bases in between. Germline CDR1 SQVTM, CDR2 ANQGSEA. These data were also filed under a second study, of T cells expressing NK-cell markers. That paper notes: In generating TCR beta cDNA, 5'RACE template switching with UMIs was used. A range of roughly 1.0-8% of CD8+ T cells consisted of dominant NKG2C+ clonotypes in roughly 6 donors. The CD3+CD56-NKG2C+ fraction was also led by these clonotypes in a few donors. Whether expanded NKG2C+ T cell clones were HCMV specific stayed uncertain.

Sequencing used PBMCs from blood, obtained on the day of vaccination. This clonotype was obtained from a man in his fifties who received an inactivated influenza vaccine. This rearrangement joins TRBV29-1 to TRBJ1-4; the D is unclear. The chain's CDR3 is CSVGAPPANEKLFF. CDR3 sequence (DNA): TGCAGCGTTGGAGCCCCGCCCGCTAATGAAAAACTGTTTTTT.